This T cell receptor (beta chain) appears in the sequencing data of a study of blood T cell repertoires in COVID-19 (TCRdb year 2020). Regarding the research as a whole: Samples from collaborators originated in the United States, Italy and Spain and spanned both the acute and convalescent phases of COVID-19. The prospective study material was composed of cDNA or gDNA derived from T cells, B-cell-depleted T cells, or PBMCs. The dataset comprised deeply sampled blood TCRbeta repertoires from subjects exposed to, actively infected with, or recovered from COVID-19. A freely available public database, intended as a resource for researchers studying the immune response to SARS-CoV-2, is where the repertoires were released. The samples were drawn from the first 160 participants of the ongoing ImmuneRACE study and from over 950 subjects provided by 6 global collaborators. Sample metadata almost always included a de-identified subject ID, COVID-19 status, age in years and sex. Where available, HLA class I and class II types were taken from metadata supplied by the sample provider and were not determined by assay-based typing.

General conclusions and limits of the study: The quantity of clinical and demographic metadata differed by source and by participant and was supplied without curation.

TCRbeta CDR3 regions were amplified from genomic DNA using the immunoSEQ Assay, a bias-controlled multiplex PCR. In the authors' own workflow: Nucleated cell counts per sample were estimated from amplification of reference gene primers within the assay. To quantify the absolute abundance of each unique TCRbeta CDR3 rearrangement, sequence reads were collapsed and filtered. Productive Simpson clonality was computed per sample as the square root of Simpson's diversity index over productive rearrangements. As stored in TCRdb, this immuneACCESS dataset retains in-frame rearrangements with V and J assigned. A fraction of the clones does not appear; measured against another copy, unresolved V genes explain less than half of the discrepancy, and the remainder lacks a known reason. From that table come the V and J calls and clone size; the DNA was used to work out D and trimming. The sample yields approximately 170,000 clones; about 86% were counted once. Roughly a fifth of the sample is in the top ten clones.

A second Seattle source provided samples from volunteer blood donors who had recovered from COVID-19. Whole blood was collected in K2EDTA tubes by collaborating institutions according to the institutions' own protocols. For TCRbeta analysis, collaborator samples were shipped as frozen whole blood, as isolated PBMCs, or as DNA extracted from either sample type. The table lists this clone with many counts. No antigen is known for it. The input lacks base qualities; no much larger clone sits a single base away. From the germline V gene, CDR1 is LGHNA and CDR2 is YNFKEQ. Ends trimmed: V by 1 base, J by 9 bases; bases unmatched to a gene: 12. The CDR3 contains 16 residues, cysteine and phenylalanine counted. The entry retains the CDR3 DNA only, 48 bases that are in frame from base 1.

Input material: peripheral blood. This sequence uses TRBV4-2 and TRBJ2-1; 7 central bases correspond to TRBD2. The TCR originated in a woman between 65 and 79 years old who had recovered from COVID-19. For the CDR3, the sequence is CASSQGGRGRMGEQFF. The DNA sequence reads TGTGCCAGCAGCCAAGGAGGGCGCGGGAGAATGGGTGAGCAGTTCTTC.